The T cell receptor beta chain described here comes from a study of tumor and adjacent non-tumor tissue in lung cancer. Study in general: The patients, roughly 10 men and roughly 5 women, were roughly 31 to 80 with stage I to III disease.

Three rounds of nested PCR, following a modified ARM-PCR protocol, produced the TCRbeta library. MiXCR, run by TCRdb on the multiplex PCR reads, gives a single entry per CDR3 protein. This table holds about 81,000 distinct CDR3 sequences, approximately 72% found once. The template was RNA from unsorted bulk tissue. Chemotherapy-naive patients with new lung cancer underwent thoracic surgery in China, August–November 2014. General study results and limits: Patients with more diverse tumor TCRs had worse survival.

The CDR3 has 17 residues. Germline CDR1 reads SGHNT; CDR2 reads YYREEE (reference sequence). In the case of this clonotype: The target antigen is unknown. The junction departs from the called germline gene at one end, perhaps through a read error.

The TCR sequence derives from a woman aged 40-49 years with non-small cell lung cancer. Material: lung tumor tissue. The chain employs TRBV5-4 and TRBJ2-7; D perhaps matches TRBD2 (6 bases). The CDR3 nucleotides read TGTGCCAGCATCTTGGTTCTGGTGGCGGGGACCTCCTACGAGCAGAACTTC. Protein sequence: CASILVLVAGTSYEQNF.